The 5 T cell receptor beta chains given below trace back to one sample, sequenced in a study of blood T cell repertoires in COVID-19. The repertoire was sequenced with immunoSEQ multiplex PCR; TCRdb's copy has only in-frame clones and lacks some. The sample shows 200,000 to 300,000 clones, 75% to 90% of them seen only once. The sequenced material came from peripheral blood. The receptors originated from a human donor in a cohort sampled during active COVID-19.

This clone was detected only once. The junction shows a germline mismatch at one end, possibly a read error. The chain combines TRBV9 with TRBJ2-3, with 8 nucleotides matching TRBD1. CDR1 is SGDLS and CDR2 is YYNGEE in the germline V gene. The CDR3 extends over 12 amino acids. CDR3 loop: CASSDPGQGWHF. CDR3 nucleotides: TGTGCCAGCAGCGATCCCGGACAGGGTTGGCACTTT.

This chain uses TRBV19 with TRBJ1-1; D not resolved. The length of the CDR3 is 12 residues. Germline V lookup: CDR1 LNHDA, CDR2 SQIVND (reference sequence). Between the trimmed V and J ends, which lost 5 bases and 9 bases, there was a span of 13 bases. The CDR3 nucleotides read TGTGCCAGTAGTGGGAGAGGGATACAAGCTTTCTTT. This sequence encodes CASSGRGIQAFF. Variable domain in full (rest from reference TRBV19 and TRBJ1-1): DGGITQSPKYLFRKEGQNVTLSCEQNLNHDAMYWYRQDPGQGLRLIYYSQIVNDFQKGDIAEGYSVSREKKESFPLTVTSAQKNPTAFYLCASSGRGIQAFFGQGTRLTVV.

The chain carries TRBV18 and TRBJ1-3, with a weak D call TRBD1 (6 bases). The length of the CDR3 is 16 residues. Germline V CDR1 and CDR2: KGHSH, LQKENI. The germline V and J ends were trimmed by 4 bases and 4 bases, with 17 bases remaining between them. The CDR3 DNA is TGTGCCAGCTCACTTACACCCACAGGGATCGGAAACACCATATATTTT. Amino acid sequence: CASSLTPTGIGNTIYF.

This chain joins TRBV10-3 and TRBJ2-3, with D perhaps TRBD2 (5 bases). Germline V lookup: CDR1 ENHRY, CDR2 SYGVKD. There are 15 residues in the CDR3. The ends were cut back, 3 bases at V and 3 bases at J, with 13 bases in the middle. DNA of the CDR3: TGTGCCATCAGTGACCCGGGGAAGGTAACAGATACGCAGTATTTT. Protein: CAISDPGKVTDTQYF.

This clone was observed once. The V call is TRBV2, the J call TRBJ2-1, with 8 nucleotides matching TRBD2. V lost 6 bases, J lost 9 bases, and 10 bases stayed unmatched. Per germline, CDR1 SNHLY and CDR2 FYNNEI. The CDR3 has 14 residues. Here the CDR3 DNA reads TGTGCCAGCAGCGCGGGGGGTAATCTGGTTGAGCAGTTCTTC. Its translation is CASSAGGNLVEQFF. Drawing the rest from reference TRBV2 and TRBJ2-1, the complete variable domain is EPEVTQTPSHQVTQMGQEVILRCVPISNHLYFYWYRQILGQKVEFLVSFYNNEISEKSEIFDDQFSVERPDGSNFTLKIRSTKLEDSAMYFCASSAGGNLVEQFFGPGTRLTVL.